These 25 T cell receptor beta chains were all obtained from the same sample, sequenced in a study of cytomegalovirus exposure and HLA in healthy donors. With 60 Vbeta and 13 Jbeta primers, the PCR was carried out. Sequencing was performed with immunoSEQ multiplex PCR; in TCRdb, only in-frame clones are kept and a portion is missing. The sample lists about 59,000 clones; 75% to 90% were seen once. Material: PBMCs. These receptors were taken from a woman in her forties in good health and CMV-seronegative.

This clone has only a few counts. The chain uses TRBV2 and TRBJ2-3; 8 bases agree with TRBD2. Germline assignment: CDR1 SNHLY and CDR2 FYNNEI. CDR3 length: 16 amino acids. V lost 3 bases to trimming and J lost 2 bases; unmatched junction nucleotides: 7. This CDR3 reads CASSEGSGRSTDTQYF. The CDR3 coding sequence is TGTGCCAGCAGTGAGGGAAGCGGGAGATCCACAGATACGCAGTATTTT.

Regarding this clone: The same CDR3 also results from other DNA sequences found in this sample. V usage is TRBV5-1 and J usage is TRBJ2-5; 13 bases match TRBD2. Trimming at V came to 0 bases and at J to 4 bases, leaving 0 bases not matched to a gene. The CDR3 is 15 amino acids. Germline CDR1 is SGHRS and CDR2 is YFSETQ. The CDR3 DNA reads TGCGCCAGCAGCTTGGGACTAGCGGGAGGAGAGACCCAGTACTTC. Encoded protein: CASSLGLAGGETQYF. Full variable domain (missing parts from reference TRBV5-1 and TRBJ2-5): KAGVTQTPRYLIKTRGQQVTLSCSPISGHRSVSWYQQTPGQGLQFLFEYFSETQRNKGNFPGRFSGRQFSNSRSEMNVSTLELGDSALYLCASSLGLAGGETQYFGPGTRLLVL.

This clone has just a few counts. The chain carries TRBV6-1 and TRBJ1-1, with D uncertain. Germline V lookup: CDR1 MNHNS, CDR2 SASEGT. The CDR3 is 13 residues long. V lost 3 bases, J lost 1 base, and 6 bases lay in between. CDR3: CASSEAENTEAFF. In DNA form, the CDR3 reads TGTGCCAGCAGTGAGGCTGAGAACACTGAAGCTTTCTTT.

The rearrangement joins TRBV9 to TRBJ2-3; TRBD2 matches 9 bases. This CDR3 is built from 13 residues. V lost 3 bases and J lost 6; bases outside the gene matches: 2. Germline values: CDR1 SGDLS, CDR2 YYNGEE. The CDR3 loop is CASSGTSGDTQYF. In DNA, the CDR3 is TGTGCCAGCAGCGGAACTAGCGGGGATACGCAGTATTTT.

This clone was counted a few times. The genes are TRBV28 and TRBJ2-5; a weak D match, TRBD2 (6 bases). The germline V and J ends were trimmed by 2 bases and 5 bases, with 9 bases remaining between them. Germline loops: CDR1 MDHEN, CDR2 SYDVKM. The CDR3 is 13 amino acids. Here the CDR3 DNA reads TGTGCCAGCAGTTTAGCGGGAAGGGAGACCCAGTACTTC. This codes for CASSLAGRETQYF.

The chain employs TRBV19 and TRBJ2-7, with D maybe TRBD2 (6 bases). Germline V gives CDR1 LNHDA, CDR2 SQIVND (reference sequence). V shed 5 bases and J shed 2 bases, with 13 bases lying between them. The CDR3 consists of 14 residues. The DNA of the CDR3 is TGTGCCAGTAGTTTCGCCGGGGGACCCTACGAGCAGTACTTC. Its translation: CASSFAGGPYEQYF.

V gene TRBV7-9 combines with J gene TRBJ1-1, with 8 bases aligning to TRBD1. The V gene end was trimmed by 2 bases and the J gene end by 1 base; junction bases not matched to a gene: 3. The CDR3 runs to 15 residues. CDR1 is SEHNR, CDR2 FQNEAQ, per germline (reference sequence). CDR3 loop: CASSLIGTGNTEAFF. CDR3 coding DNA: TGTGCCAGCAGCTTAATAGGGACAGGGAACACTGAAGCTTTCTTT. Filled out from reference TRBV7-9 and TRBJ1-1, the complete variable domain reads DTGVSQNPRHKITKRGQNVTFRCDPISEHNRLYWYRQTLGQGPEFLTYFQNEAQLEKSRLLSDRFSAERPKGSFSTLEIQRTEQGDSAMYLCASSLIGTGNTEAFFGQGTRLTVV.

This chain connects TRBV4-2 to TRBJ2-2; maybe TRBD1 (6 bases). The germline V gene encodes CDR1 LGHNA and CDR2 YNFKEQ. V was trimmed by 0 bases and J by 4 bases, leaving 21 bases between them. The CDR3 has 19 amino acids. The CDR3 nucleotides are TGTGCCAGCAGCCAAGATACCGGTTTTTTAGGGACACGCACCGGGGAGCTGTTTTTT. It is translated as CASSQDTGFLGTRTGELFF.

The chain carries TRBV7-9 and TRBJ2-5, with D possibly matching TRBD1 (5 bases). Gene TRBJ2-7 matches the end of the DNA better, so the J call may be wrong. Germline V gene sequence: CDR1 SEHNR, CDR2 FQNEAQ (reference sequence). There are 13 residues in the CDR3. CDR3 region: CASSLGQLYEQYF. The DNA for the CDR3 is TGTGCCAGCAGCTTAGGACAGCTCTACGAGCAGTACTTC.

V is TRBV19 and J is TRBJ2-2; TRBD1 agrees at 7 bases. In germline, CDR1 is LNHDA, CDR2 SQIVND (reference sequence). The CDR3 has 14 residues. The V gene end was trimmed by 6 bases and the J gene end by 9 bases; junction bases not matched to a gene: 10. The CDR3 nucleotides read TGTGCCAGTAGCACACAGGGGTCGGGCCGGGAGCTGTTTTTT. Residues: CASSTQGSGRELFF.

The chain employs TRBV29-1 and TRBJ2-1; D call uncertain. Germline V gene sequence: CDR1 SQVTM, CDR2 ANQGSEA. The CDR3 totals 11 residues. V lost 4 bases, J lost 13 bases, and 14 bases lay in between. The CDR3 spells CSVGYLGSQFF. The CDR3 DNA reads as TGCAGCGTTGGATACCTTGGTAGTCAGTTCTTC.

The table lists this clone with a few counts. The chain uses TRBV5-1 and TRBJ2-3, with a possible D match to TRBD1 (6 bases). The CDR3 is 14 amino acids. The ends were cut back, 2 bases at V and 2 bases at J, with 9 bases in the middle. Germline assignment: CDR1 SGHRS and CDR2 YFSETQ. This CDR3 is CASSFGQSTDTQYF. CDR3 DNA sequence: TGCGCCAGCAGCTTCGGACAGTCCACAGATACGCAGTATTTT.

This clone was observed once. This chain uses TRBV9 with TRBJ2-1, with 7 bases fitting TRBD1. The CDR3 runs to 15 residues. Unmatched junction bases numbered 6, after V lost 0 bases and J lost 6 bases. The V gene's germline CDR1 is SGDLS and CDR2 YYNGEE. The CDR3 DNA sequence: TGTGCCAGCAGCGTAGAGGGGGCTATGGGCAATGAGCAGTTCTTC. It specifies CASSVEGAMGNEQFF.

The CDR3 nucleotides are TGTGCCAGCAGTCCCTATAGCACGGGAATAGCAGGCCACTATGGCTACACCTTC. It translates to CASSPYSTGIAGHYGYTF. This chain joins TRBV28 and TRBJ1-2; D gene unclear. V lost 5 bases and J lost 3, with 25 bases in between. The CDR3 has 18 amino acids. Germline values: CDR1 MDHEN, CDR2 SYDVKM.

This clone was recorded once. The chain joins TRBV27 to TRBJ2-1, with TRBD1 identical over 7 bases. Germline V gene sequence: CDR1 MNHEY, CDR2 SMNVEV (reference sequence). The V gene end was trimmed by 4 bases and the J gene end by 3 bases; junction bases not matched to a gene: 6. The CDR3 sequence is 15 residues long. For the CDR3, the DNA is TGTGCCAGCAGTTCTGCGACAGGGATCTACAATGAGCAGTTCTTC. Translating gives CASSSATGIYNEQFF.

The chain recombines TRBV7-2 with TRBJ2-1; TRBD1 aligns across 10 bases. The CDR3 has 19 amino acids. The trim removed 2 bases at V and 13 bases at J, leaving 23 bases unmatched. In germline, CDR1 is SGHTA, CDR2 FQGNSA. CDR3 nucleotides: TGTGCCAGCAGCTTACGAGACCGGTCGGGACAGGGGCTTCGCAGGACTCAGTTCTTC. Translated: CASSLRDRSGQGLRRTQFF.

V and J are TRBV5-1 and TRBJ1-5, with D hard to call. Trimming took off 0 bases at V and 5 bases at J, with 9 bases between the two ends. This CDR3 region has 14 residues. Germline assignment: CDR1 SGHRS and CDR2 YFSETQ. CDR3 coding DNA: TGCGCCAGCAGCTTGGATCCAGGCGATCAGCCCCAGCATTTT. It encodes CASSLDPGDQPQHF.

The chain recombines TRBV7-9 with TRBJ1-1; the D is unclear. CDR1 and CDR2 (germline): SEHNR, FQNEAQ (reference sequence). Trimming removed 3 bases at V and 3 bases at J, with 11 bases between. The CDR3 spans 14 residues. The CDR3: CASSFADLDTEAFF. CDR3 nucleotide sequence: TGTGCCAGCAGCTTCGCAGATCTCGACACTGAAGCTTTCTTT.

The chain couples TRBV5-1 to TRBJ2-5; 8 bases map to TRBD1. From germline, CDR1 is SGHRS and CDR2 YFSETQ. Trimming took 4 bases from V and 3 from J; bases not matched to a gene: 2. The CDR3 runs to 13 residues. The CDR3 is CASSMTGEETQYF. CDR3 coding DNA: TGCGCCAGCAGCATGACAGGGGAAGAGACCCAGTACTTC.

The genes are TRBV28 and TRBJ1-1; 8 bases agree with TRBD1. This CDR3 has 15 amino acids. The germline CDR1 and CDR2 sequences are MDHEN and SYDVKM. V was clipped by 4 bases and J by 5 bases; unmatched bases: 9. CDR3 nucleotides: TGTGCCAGCAGTTCCCCAGGGGGCGCACGAACTGAAGCTTTCTTT. It encodes CASSSPGGARTEAFF.

The rearrangement joins TRBV5-4 to TRBJ1-4; the match to TRBD1 covers 7 bases. Germline V gene data show CDR1 as SGHNT and CDR2 as YYREEE (reference sequence). The V segment lost 5 bases and the J segment 5 bases; nucleotides outside the gene matches: 12. The CDR3 totals 16 residues. The CDR3 sequence: CASSPDPGGRNEKLFF. DNA for the CDR3: TGTGCCAGCAGTCCTGACCCAGGGGGTAGGAATGAAAAACTGTTTTTT.

The DNA of the CDR3 is TGTGCCACCCTATTCGAGCGGGCCAACAATGAGCAGTTCTTC. This translates into CATLFERANNEQFF. The chain carries TRBV2 and TRBJ2-1; D is possibly TRBD2 (6 bases). The germline V and J ends were trimmed by 10 bases and 5 bases, with 18 bases remaining between them. CDR1 is SNHLY and CDR2 is FYNNEI in the germline V gene. The CDR3 has 14 amino acids.

Worth noting for this clone: A junction end diverges from the germline sequence, so it may reflect a read error. The CDR3 sequence: CTSSQDNSDTQYF. DNA of the CDR3: TGTACCAGCAGCCAAGATAATTCAGATACGCAGTATTTT. This chain uses TRBV14 with TRBJ2-3; D uncertain. CDR1 is SGHDN, CDR2 FVKESK, per germline. The CDR3 length is 13 residues. Full variable domain (rest looked up from reference TRBV14 and TRBJ2-3): EAGVTQFPSHSVIEKGQTVTLRCDPISGHDNLYWYRRVMGKEIKFLLHFVKESKQDESGMPNNRFLAERTGGTYSTLKVQPAELEDSGVYFCTSSQDNSDTQYFGPGTRLTVL.

The chain employs TRBV20-1 and TRBJ1-2; no firm D call. Between the trimmed V and J ends, which lost 5 bases and 3 bases, there was a span of 4 bases. Germline loops: CDR1 DFQATT, CDR2 SNEGSKA (reference sequence). The length of the CDR3 is 10 residues. This CDR3 reads CSASDYGYTF. The CDR3 DNA is TGCAGTGCTTCTGACTATGGCTACACCTTC.

The gene calls are TRBV6-5 and TRBJ1-2; D is possibly TRBD1 (5 bases). The germline V gene has CDR1 MNHEY and CDR2 SVGAGI. V lost 4 bases, J lost 7 bases, and 13 bases lay in between. This CDR3 is 13 amino acids long. As DNA, the CDR3 is TGTGCCAGCAGTTGGTCAGGGTTGGGTGGCTACACCTTC. Translated, it gives CASSWSGLGGYTF.